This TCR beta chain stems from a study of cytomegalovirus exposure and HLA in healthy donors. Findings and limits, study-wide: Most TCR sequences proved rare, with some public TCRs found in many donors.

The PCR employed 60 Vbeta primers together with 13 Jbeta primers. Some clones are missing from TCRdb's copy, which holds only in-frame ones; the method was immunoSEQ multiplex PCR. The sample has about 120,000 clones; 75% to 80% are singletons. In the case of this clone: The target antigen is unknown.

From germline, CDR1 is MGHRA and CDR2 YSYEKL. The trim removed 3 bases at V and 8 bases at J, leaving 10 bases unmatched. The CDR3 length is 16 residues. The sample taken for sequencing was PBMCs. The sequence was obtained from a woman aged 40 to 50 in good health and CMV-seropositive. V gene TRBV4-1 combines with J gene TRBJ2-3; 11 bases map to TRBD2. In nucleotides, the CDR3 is TGCGCCAGCAGCCAGGCCGGGACTAGCGGACAGGGTACGCAGTATTTT. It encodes CASSQAGTSGQGTQYF.